A selection of T cell receptor beta chains follows, all from one sample in a study of post-analysis software for immune sequencing data. TCRdb reanalysed the PCR reads using MiXCR and keeps one entry per CDR3 protein. The repertoire consists of about 540,000 distinct CDR3 sequences, with around 36% occurring once and the leading ten covering less than 6%. Sequenced material: blood. These receptor sequences come from a girl between 2 and 17 years old with multiple sclerosis. CDR3s include the opening cysteine and the closing phenylalanine or tryptophan. Fields, in order: J gene, V gene, clone size, D gene, CDR3 protein, CDR3 DNA. A D gene is named only where the DNA matches it firmly. Rows may omit the clone size; those that give it use once, few, many or a size class.

TRBJ2-3	TRBV28	few	.	CASSLDGTQGTQYF	TGTGCCAGCAGTTTAGACGGGACACAAGGCACGCAGTATTTT
TRBJ1-6	TRBV27	.	TRBD1	CASSVRDRIYNSPLHF	TGTGCCAGCAGTGTCCGGGACAGGATCTATAATTCACCCCTCCACTTT
TRBJ1-1	TRBV18	.	.	CASSFSPRSNTEAFF	TGTGCCAGCTCATTCTCCCCACGAAGTAACACTGAAGCTTTCTTT
TRBJ2-7	TRBV5-1	.	TRBD1	CASSLAGTGDEQYF	TGCGCCAGCAGCTTGGCAGGGACAGGGGATGAGCAGTACTTC
TRBJ2-5	TRBV29-1	.	.	CSVEEGQGLETQYF	TGCAGCGTTGAAGAGGGTCAGGGTTTAGAGACCCAGTACTTC
TRBJ2-4	TRBV2	.	TRBD2	CASWIGGGDIQYF	TGTGCCAGCTGGATCGGTGGGGGGGACATTCAGTACTTC
TRBJ2-3	TRBV28	.	.	CASSLLDANTDTQYF	TGTGCCAGCAGTTTATTGGACGCCAACACAGATACGCAGTATTTT
TRBJ2-5	TRBV5-1	few	TRBD2	CASSSTSGETQYF	TGCGCCAGCAGCTCGACTAGCGGAGAGACCCAGTACTTC
TRBJ2-7	TRBV28	.	TRBD1	CASRGDRGHYEQYF	TGTGCCAGCAGGGGGGACAGGGGGCACTACGAGCAGTACTTC
TRBJ1-2	TRBV3-1	.	.	CASSRYRTGNPYGYTF	TGTGCCAGCAGCCGTTATAGGACGGGAAATCCTTATGGCTACACCTTC
TRBJ2-7	TRBV7-6	.	.	CVSSLNFRGTEQYF	TGTGTCAGCAGCTTAAATTTTAGGGGTACGGAGCAGTACTTC
TRBJ1-6	TRBV5-6	few	.	CASSQPPGSYNSPLHF	TGTGCCAGCAGCCAACCTCCGGGATCCTATAATTCACCCCTCCACTTT
TRBJ2-3	TRBV12-3/TRBV12-4	.	TRBD1	CASSLARWDRDGDTQYF	TGTGCCAGCAGTTTAGCGCGGTGGGACAGGGATGGAGATACGCAGTATTTT
TRBJ1-2	TRBV7-2	.	.	CASSLPRRQWRNGGYTF	TGTGCCAGCAGCTTACCCAGGCGGCAGTGGCGTAATGGTGGCTACACCTTC
TRBJ2-5	TRBV13	.	TRBD1	CASSFRTGGHQETQYF	TGTGCCAGCAGCTTTCGGACAGGGGGTCACCAAGAGACCCAGTACTTC
TRBJ2-1	TRBV7-8	few	TRBD2	CASSLVWLAGGYEQFF	TGTGCCAGCAGCTTAGTGTGGCTAGCGGGGGGATATGAGCAGTTCTTC
TRBJ2-1	TRBV12-3/TRBV12-4	.	TRBD1	CASSTGAPYNEQFF	TGTGCCAGCAGCACAGGGGCACCCTACAATGAGCAGTTCTTC
TRBJ2-1	TRBV9	few	.	CASSVAAGYNEQFF	TGTGCCAGCAGCGTAGCGGCGGGGTACAATGAGCAGTTCTTC
TRBJ2-3	TRBV20-1	.	.	CSASLGVGTDTQYF	TGCAGTGCTAGTTTAGGTGTCGGCACAGATACGCAGTATTTT
TRBJ1-2	TRBV20-1	.	.	CSASLQDLNYGYTF	TGCAGTGCTAGTCTCCAGGACCTTAACTATGGCTACACCTTC
TRBJ2-2	TRBV29-1	few	.	CSAIGYGETGELFF	TGCAGCGCCATCGGTTACGGGGAGACCGGGGAGCTGTTTTTT
TRBJ1-4	TRBV7-9	.	TRBD1	CASSPGTGGLEEKLFF	TGTGCCAGCAGCCCCGGGACAGGGGGCTTGGAAGAAAAACTGTTTTTT
TRBJ2-5	TRBV29-1	few	.	CSVSKGGLQETQYF	TGCAGCGTTTCCAAGGGGGGGCTTCAAGAGACCCAGTACTTC
TRBJ1-1	TRBV5-1	once	.	CASSRKVGTNTEAFF	TGCGCCAGCAGCCGTAAGGTAGGGACGAACACTGAAGCTTTCTTT
TRBJ1-2	TRBV20-1	.	.	CSARAGDGYTF	TGCAGTGCTAGGGCAGGGGATGGCTACACCTTC
TRBJ2-1	TRBV4-1	.	.	CASSQDGRAYNEQLF	TGCGCCAGCAGCCAAGATGGGCGGGCCTACAATGAGCAGTTATTC
TRBJ1-1	TRBV5-1	.	.	CASSYPDRNTEAFF	TGCGCCAGCAGCTACCCGGACAGGAACACTGAAGCTTTCTTT
TRBJ2-7	TRBV5-1	.	.	CASSGALPPYNEQYF	TGCGCCAGCAGCGGGGCTTTACCCCCCTACAATGAGCAGTACTTC
TRBJ2-7	TRBV7-2	.	.	CASSGPGTYEQHF	TGTGCCAGCAGCGGCCCAGGGACCTACGAGCAGCACTTC
TRBJ2-1	TRBV3-1	few	TRBD2	CASSQTGGAGIRNEQFF	TGTGCCAGCAGCCAAACGGGAGGAGCAGGTATAAGGAATGAGCAGTTCTTC
TRBJ2-6	TRBV24-1	.	.	CATSDRGAVVSGANVLTF	TGTGCCACCAGTGATCGGGGCGCAGTGGTTTCTGGGGCCAACGTCCTGACTTTC
TRBJ2-7	TRBV2	few	.	CASSEQGPAWVYEQYF	TGTGCCAGCAGTGAACAGGGGCCCGCCTGGGTCTACGAGCAGTACTTC
TRBJ2-5	TRBV28	few	.	CASSLREGEQYF	TGTGCCAGCAGTTTACGGGAAGGGGAGCAGTACTTC
TRBJ2-7	TRBV10-3	few	TRBD1	CAIRPDRALDEQYF	TGTGCCATCAGACCGGACAGGGCCCTTGACGAGCAGTACTTC
TRBJ1-1	TRBV5-1	once	TRBD1	CASSSGLTGSGTEAFF	TGCGCCAGCAGCTCGGGACTGACAGGGAGCGGAACTGAAGCTTTCTTT
TRBJ2-5	TRBV7-7	few	TRBD2	CASSPGTSGREGTQYF	TGTGCTAGCAGCCCCGGGACTAGCGGGCGGGAGGGGACCCAGTACTTC
TRBJ1-2	TRBV6-5	.	.	CASSYSVVGVTYGYTF	TGTGCCAGCAGTTACTCCGTAGTAGGGGTGACCTATGGCTACACCTTC
TRBJ1-2	TRBV25-1	few	.	CASSERARLNGYTF	TGTGCCAGCAGTGAACGGGCTCGCTTAAATGGCTACACCTTC
TRBJ1-4	TRBV5-1	few	.	CASAAATNEKLFF	TGCGCCAGCGCAGCTGCAACTAATGAAAAACTGTTTTTT
TRBJ2-5	TRBV15	.	.	CATRKAVSYEQYF	TGTGCCACCAGGAAAGCAGTCTCCTACGAACAGTACTTC
TRBJ2-6	TRBV3-1	.	.	CASSQDPVSGANVLTF	TGTGCCAGCAGCCAAGATCCAGTATCTGGGGCCAACGTCCTGACTTTC
TRBJ2-1	TRBV9	.	TRBD1	CASSYDRAPCNEQFF	TGTGCCAGCAGCTACGACAGGGCCCCCTGCAATGAGCAGTTCTTC
TRBJ2-6	TRBV5-1	few	.	CASSFGRSGANVLTF	TGCGCCAGCAGCTTCGGCCGCTCTGGGGCCAACGTCCTGACTTTC
TRBJ2-3	TRBV5-5	.	.	CASSSSTFRTDTQYF	TGTGCCAGCAGCTCTTCCACGTTTCGCACAGATACGCAGTATTTT
TRBJ2-7	TRBV4-1	.	.	CASSQAFEQYF	TGCGCCAGCAGCCAAGCGTTCGAGCAGTACTTC
TRBJ1-2	TRBV12-3/TRBV12-4	.	.	CASTNRDAVYYTF	TGTGCCAGCACCAATCGGGACGCCGTCTACTACACCTTC
TRBJ2-3	TRBV5-1	.	TRBD2	CASSLTSGGFTDTQYF	TGCGCCAGCAGCTTGACTAGCGGGGGCTTCACAGATACGCAGTATTTT
TRBJ2-2	TRBV28	once	.	CASSLFSGELFF	TGTGCCAGCAGTTTATTTTCCGGGGAGCTGTTTTTT
TRBJ2-1	TRBV29-1	many	TRBD1	CSVNRDSEHGQFF	TGCAGCGTAAACCGGGACAGCGAGCACGGACAGTTCTTC
TRBJ2-1	TRBV2	once	TRBD1	CASTPGQGRNEQFF	TGTGCCAGCACCCCGGGACAGGGCCGGAATGAGCAGTTCTTC
TRBJ1-2	TRBV21-1	.	.	CASSTVIAGQGFRGYTF	TGTGCCAGCAGCACCGTCATAGCGGGACAGGGTTTCAGGGGCTACACCTTC
TRBJ2-3	TRBV6-2/TRBV6-3	few	.	CASSYEGDTQYF	TGTGCCAGCAGTTATGAGGGAGATACGCAGTATTTT
TRBJ1-1	TRBV20-1	.	.	CSARALGHLRTEAFF	TGCAGTGCTAGAGCCCTGGGGCACCTGCGGACTGAAGCTTTCTTT